This T cell receptor beta chain was recovered during a study of T cell responses to AZD1222 COVID-19 vaccine. Study background: Second doses at about 4 or about 12 weeks were pooled.

Comments on this clone: Its antigen is unknown.

Study-wide findings and caveats: Donors were largely white British and mainly female; clonal diversity was possibly underestimated. Only a handful of individuals given AZD1222 were seropositive at baseline.

Produced via immunoSEQ multiplex PCR; TCRdb's table is partial and in-frame only. The data show some 100,000 clones, with 70% to 90% seen just once and 15% to 20% held by the top ten. Sequencing used peripheral blood, obtained on day 0 of AZD1222 vaccination. The receptor comes from an adult in good health.

For the CDR3, the DNA is TGTGCCAGCAGTTACCAGGGGACTACCGGGGAGCTGTTTTTT. Translating it yields CASSYQGTTGELFF. The gene calls are TRBV6-5 and TRBJ2-2; either TRBD1 or TRBD2 may supply D (6 bases each). V lost 2 bases and J lost 5, with 9 bases in between. In germline, CDR1 is MNHEY, CDR2 SVGAGI. The CDR3 is made up of 14 amino acids.